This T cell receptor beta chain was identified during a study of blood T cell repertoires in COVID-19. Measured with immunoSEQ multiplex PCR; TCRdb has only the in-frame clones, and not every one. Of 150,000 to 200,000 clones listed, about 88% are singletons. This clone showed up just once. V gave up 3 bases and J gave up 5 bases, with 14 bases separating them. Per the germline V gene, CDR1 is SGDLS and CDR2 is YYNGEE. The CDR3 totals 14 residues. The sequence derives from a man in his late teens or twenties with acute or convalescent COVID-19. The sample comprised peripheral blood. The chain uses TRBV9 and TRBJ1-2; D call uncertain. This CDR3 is CASSGSLGGYGYTF. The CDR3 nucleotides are TGTGCCAGCAGCGGCTCCCTGGGCGGGTATGGCTACACCTTC.